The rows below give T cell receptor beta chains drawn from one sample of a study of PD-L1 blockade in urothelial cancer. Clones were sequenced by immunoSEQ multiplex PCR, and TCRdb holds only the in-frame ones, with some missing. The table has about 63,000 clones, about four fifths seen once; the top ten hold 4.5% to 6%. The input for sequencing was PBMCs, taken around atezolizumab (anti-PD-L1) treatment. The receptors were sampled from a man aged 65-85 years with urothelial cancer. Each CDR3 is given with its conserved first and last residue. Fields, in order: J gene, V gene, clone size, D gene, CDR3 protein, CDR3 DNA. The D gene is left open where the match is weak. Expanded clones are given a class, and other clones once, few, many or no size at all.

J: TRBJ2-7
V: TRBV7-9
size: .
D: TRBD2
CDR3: CASSTPSRGVHEQYF
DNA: TGTGCCAGCAGCACACCCTCTCGGGGGGTCCACGAGCAGTACTTC

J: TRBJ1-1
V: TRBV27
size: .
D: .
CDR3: CASSFTGVSSEAFF
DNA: TGTGCCAGCAGTTTCACAGGTGTATCTAGTGAAGCTTTCTTT

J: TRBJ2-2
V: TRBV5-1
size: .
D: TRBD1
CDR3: CASRLWGQGNTGELFF
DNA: TGCGCCAGCCGACTTTGGGGACAGGGGAACACCGGGGAGCTGTTTTTT

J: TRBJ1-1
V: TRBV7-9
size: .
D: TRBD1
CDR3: CASSQGQGARTEAFF
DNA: TGTGCCAGCAGCCAGGGACAGGGGGCAAGAACTGAAGCTTTCTTT

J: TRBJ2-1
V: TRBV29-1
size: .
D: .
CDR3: CSVEPAGYNEQFF
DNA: TGCAGCGTTGAACCGGCAGGGTACAATGAGCAGTTCTTC

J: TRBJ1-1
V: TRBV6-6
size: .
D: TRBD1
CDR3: CASSSGQVFEAFF
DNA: TGTGCCAGCAGTTCGGGACAGGTTTTTGAAGCTTTCTTT

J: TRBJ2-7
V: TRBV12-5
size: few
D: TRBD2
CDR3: CASAPGPSGSYEQYF
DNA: TGTGCTAGTGCTCCTGGGCCTAGCGGATCCTACGAGCAGTACTTC

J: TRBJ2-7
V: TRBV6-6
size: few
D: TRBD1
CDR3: CASSPGTGSYEQYF
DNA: TGTGCCAGCAGTCCCGGGACAGGCTCATACGAGCAGTACTTC

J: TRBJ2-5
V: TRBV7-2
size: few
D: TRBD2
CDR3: CASSTAGLLGETQYF
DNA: TGTGCCAGCAGCACAGCGGGACTCCTAGGAGAGACCCAGTACTTC

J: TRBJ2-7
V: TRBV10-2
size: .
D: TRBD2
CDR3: CASSLTSGGSSSYEQYF
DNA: TGCGCCAGCAGTTTGACTAGCGGGGGTTCCAGCTCCTACGAGCAGTACTTC

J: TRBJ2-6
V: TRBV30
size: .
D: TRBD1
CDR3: CAGTGTASSGANVLTF
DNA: TGTGCCGGGACCGGGACAGCCAGCTCTGGGGCCAACGTCCTGACTTTC

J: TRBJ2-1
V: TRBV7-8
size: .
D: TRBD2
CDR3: CASSLAEGGGGYNEQFF
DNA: TGTGCCAGCAGCTTAGCGGAGGGTGGCGGGGGATACAATGAGCAGTTCTTC

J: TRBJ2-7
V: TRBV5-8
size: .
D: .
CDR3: CASSLFRGTYEQYF
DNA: TGTGCCAGCAGCTTGTTCCGAGGCACCTACGAGCAGTACTTC

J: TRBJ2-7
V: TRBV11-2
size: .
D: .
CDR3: CASSSAAGPVEQYF
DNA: TGTGCCAGCAGCTCGGCGGCGGGGCCGGTCGAGCAGTACTTC

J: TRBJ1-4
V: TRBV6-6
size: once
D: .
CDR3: CASSYRRVEKLFF
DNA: TGTGCCAGCAGTTACCGCCGGGTCGAAAAACTGTTTTTT

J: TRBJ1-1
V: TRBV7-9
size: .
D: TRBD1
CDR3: CASSPFPGQGHGKVTEAFF
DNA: TGTGCCAGCAGCCCCTTCCCGGGACAGGGGCATGGGAAAGTCACTGAAGCTTTCTTT

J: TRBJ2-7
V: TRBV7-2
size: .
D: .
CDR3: CASSPKQALEQYF
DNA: TGTGCCAGCAGCCCCAAACAGGCCTTGGAGCAGTACTTC

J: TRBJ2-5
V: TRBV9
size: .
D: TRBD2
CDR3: CASSVALAGEETQYF
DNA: TGTGCCAGCAGCGTAGCCCTAGCGGGAGAAGAGACCCAGTACTTC

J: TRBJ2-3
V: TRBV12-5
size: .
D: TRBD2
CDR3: CASGLGSSGTSTDTQYF
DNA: TGTGCTAGTGGTTTGGGCTCTAGCGGCACTAGCACAGATACGCAGTATTTT

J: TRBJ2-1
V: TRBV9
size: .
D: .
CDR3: CASSVIGSYNEQFF
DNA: TGTGCCAGCAGCGTAATCGGCTCCTACAATGAGCAGTTCTTC

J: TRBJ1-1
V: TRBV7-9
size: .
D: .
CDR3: CASSLAEANTEAFF
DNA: TGTGCCAGCAGCTTAGCGGAGGCTAACACTGAAGCTTTCTTT

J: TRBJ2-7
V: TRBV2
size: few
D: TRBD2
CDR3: CASTSGGSYEQYF
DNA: TGTGCCAGCACTAGCGGGGGGTCCTACGAGCAGTACTTC

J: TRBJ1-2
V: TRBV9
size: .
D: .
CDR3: CASSSTTANYGYTF
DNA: TGTGCCAGCAGCTCGACGACAGCTAACTATGGCTACACCTTC

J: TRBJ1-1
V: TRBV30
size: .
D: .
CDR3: CAWSGQIVTEAFF
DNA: TGTGCCTGGAGCGGACAGATCGTCACTGAAGCTTTCTTT

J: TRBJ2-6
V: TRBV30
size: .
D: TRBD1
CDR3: CAWSRDRAGANVLTF
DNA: TGTGCCTGGAGTAGGGACAGGGCTGGGGCCAACGTCCTGACTTTC

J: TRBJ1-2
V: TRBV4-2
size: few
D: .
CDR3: CASSQETAGAKHGYTF
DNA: TGTGCCAGCAGCCAAGAAACGGCAGGGGCCAAACATGGCTACACCTTC

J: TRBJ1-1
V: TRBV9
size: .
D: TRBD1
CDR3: CASSISGTGGTEAFF
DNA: TGTGCCAGCAGCATCTCCGGGACAGGGGGGACTGAAGCTTTCTTT

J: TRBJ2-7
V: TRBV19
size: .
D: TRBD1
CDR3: CASNDRVGEQYF
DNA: TGTGCCAGTAATGACAGGGTTGGCGAGCAGTACTTC

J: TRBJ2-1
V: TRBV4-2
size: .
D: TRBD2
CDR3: CASSQEGTSGESSYNEQFF
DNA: TGTGCCAGCAGCCAAGAGGGGACTAGCGGGGAATCCTCCTACAATGAGCAGTTCTTC

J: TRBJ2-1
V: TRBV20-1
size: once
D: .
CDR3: CSARPGGEQFF
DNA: TGCAGTGCTAGACCCGGGGGTGAGCAGTTCTTC

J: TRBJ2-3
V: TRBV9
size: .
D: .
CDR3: CASSVAGALTDTQYF
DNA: TGTGCCAGCAGCGTAGCAGGGGCGCTTACAGATACGCAGTATTTT

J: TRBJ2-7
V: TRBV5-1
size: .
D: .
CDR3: CASSLTPYDSYEQYF
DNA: TGCGCCAGCAGCTTAACACCCTACGACTCTTACGAGCAGTACTTC

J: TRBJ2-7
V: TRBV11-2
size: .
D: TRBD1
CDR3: CASRPGQVKTGEQYF
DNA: TGTGCCAGCCGCCCGGGACAGGTAAAAACGGGGGAGCAGTACTTC

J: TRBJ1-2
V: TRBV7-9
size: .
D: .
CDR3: CASSYSQVDYGYTF
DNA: TGTGCCAGCAGCTACTCACAGGTCGACTATGGCTACACCTTC

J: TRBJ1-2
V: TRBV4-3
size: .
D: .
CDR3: CASSQQGRKDGYTF
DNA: TGCGCCAGCAGCCAACAGGGAAGAAAGGATGGCTACACCTTC

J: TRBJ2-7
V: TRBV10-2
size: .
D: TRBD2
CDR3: CASSGSLAGDEQYF
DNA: TGCGCCAGCAGTGGCAGCCTAGCGGGAGACGAGCAGTACTTC

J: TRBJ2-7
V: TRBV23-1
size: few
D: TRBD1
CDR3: CASSPLPGQGAREPIYEQYF
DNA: TGCGCCAGCAGCCCCTTACCGGGACAGGGGGCGAGGGAGCCTATCTACGAGCAGTACTTC

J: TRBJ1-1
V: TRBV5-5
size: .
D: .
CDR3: CASSLGTATEAFF
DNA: TGTGCCAGCAGCTTGGGGACAGCCACTGAAGCTTTCTTT

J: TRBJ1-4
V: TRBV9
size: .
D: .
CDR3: CASSDLQGLGEKLFF
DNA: TGTGCCAGCAGTGATCTACAGGGATTGGGAGAAAAACTGTTTTTT

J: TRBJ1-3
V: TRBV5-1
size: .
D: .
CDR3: CASSLSPGSSGNTIYF
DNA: TGCGCCAGCAGCTTGTCTCCGGGGAGCTCTGGAAACACCATATATTTT

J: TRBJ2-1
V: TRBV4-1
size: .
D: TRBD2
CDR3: CASSQVRGGYNEQFF
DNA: TGCGCCAGCAGCCAAGTCCGGGGGGGGTACAATGAGCAGTTCTTC

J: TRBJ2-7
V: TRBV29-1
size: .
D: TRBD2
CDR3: CSVGLAGAYEQYF
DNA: TGCAGCGTTGGGCTAGCGGGAGCCTACGAGCAGTACTTC

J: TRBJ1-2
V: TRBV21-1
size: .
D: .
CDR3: CAGPRGGESRDGYTF
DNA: TGTGCCGGTCCTCGAGGCGGGGAAAGTCGTGATGGCTACACCTTC